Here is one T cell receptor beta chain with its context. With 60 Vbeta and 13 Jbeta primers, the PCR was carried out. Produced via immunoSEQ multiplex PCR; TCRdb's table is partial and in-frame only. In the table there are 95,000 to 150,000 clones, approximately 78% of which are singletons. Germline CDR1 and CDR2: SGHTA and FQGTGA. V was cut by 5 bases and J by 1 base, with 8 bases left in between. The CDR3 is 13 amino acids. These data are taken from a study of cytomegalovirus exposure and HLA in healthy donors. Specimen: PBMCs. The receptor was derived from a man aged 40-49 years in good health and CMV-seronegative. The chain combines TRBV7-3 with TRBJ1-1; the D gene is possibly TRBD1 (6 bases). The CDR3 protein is CASSVQGNTEAFF. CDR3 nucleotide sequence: TGTGCCAGCAGCGTACAGGGGAACACTGAAGCTTTCTTT.